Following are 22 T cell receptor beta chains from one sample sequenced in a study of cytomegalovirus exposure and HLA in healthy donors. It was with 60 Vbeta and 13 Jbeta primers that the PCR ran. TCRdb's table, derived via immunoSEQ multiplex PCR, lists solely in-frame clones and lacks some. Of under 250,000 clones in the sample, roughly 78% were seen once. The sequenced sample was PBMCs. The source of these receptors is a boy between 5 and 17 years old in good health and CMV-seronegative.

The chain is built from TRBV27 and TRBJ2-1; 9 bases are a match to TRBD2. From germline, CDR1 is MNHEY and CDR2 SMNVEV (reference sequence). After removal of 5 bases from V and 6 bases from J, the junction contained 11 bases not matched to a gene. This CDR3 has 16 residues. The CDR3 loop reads CASSDHPGTSINEQFF. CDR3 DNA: TGTGCCAGCAGTGATCACCCCGGGACTAGCATCAATGAGCAGTTCTTC.

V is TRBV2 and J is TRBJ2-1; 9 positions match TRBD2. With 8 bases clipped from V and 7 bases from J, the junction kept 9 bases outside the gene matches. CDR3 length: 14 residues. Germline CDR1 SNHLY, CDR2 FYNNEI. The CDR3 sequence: CASQGREGLNEQFF. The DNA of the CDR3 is TGTGCCAGCCAGGGGCGGGAGGGGCTTAATGAGCAGTTCTTC.

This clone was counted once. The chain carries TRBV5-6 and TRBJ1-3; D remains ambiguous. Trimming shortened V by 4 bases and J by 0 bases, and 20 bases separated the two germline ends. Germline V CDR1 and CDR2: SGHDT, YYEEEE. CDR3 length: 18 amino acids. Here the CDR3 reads CASSLLRGPSASGNTIYF. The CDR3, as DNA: TGTGCCAGCAGCCTCCTCCGAGGGCCGAGCGCCTCTGGAAACACCATATATTTT.

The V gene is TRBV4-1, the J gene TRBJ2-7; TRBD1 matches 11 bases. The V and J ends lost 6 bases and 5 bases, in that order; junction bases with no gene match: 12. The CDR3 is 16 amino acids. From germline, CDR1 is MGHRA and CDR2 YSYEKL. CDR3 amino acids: CASRGARDRGTNEQYF. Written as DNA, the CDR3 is TGCGCCAGCAGAGGGGCTCGGGACAGGGGGACTAACGAGCAGTACTTC.

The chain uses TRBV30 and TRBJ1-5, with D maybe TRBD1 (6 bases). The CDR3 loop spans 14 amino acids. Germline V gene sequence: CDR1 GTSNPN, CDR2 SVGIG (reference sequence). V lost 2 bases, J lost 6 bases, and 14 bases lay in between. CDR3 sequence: CAWSLRQAGQPQHF. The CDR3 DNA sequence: TGTGCCTGGAGTCTTCGACAGGCGGGTCAGCCCCAGCATTTT.

The chain's CDR3 is CASRPGGTGYTF. CDR3 nucleotide sequence: TGCGCCAGCAGACCGGGAGGGACGGGCTACACCTTC. The J gene is TRBJ1-2, the V gene TRBV5-1, with D perhaps TRBD1 (5 bases). Germline V gene data show CDR1 as SGHRS and CDR2 as YFSETQ. The CDR3 is 12 amino acids. Deletions cut 5 bases from V and 8 bases from J, with 13 bases between.

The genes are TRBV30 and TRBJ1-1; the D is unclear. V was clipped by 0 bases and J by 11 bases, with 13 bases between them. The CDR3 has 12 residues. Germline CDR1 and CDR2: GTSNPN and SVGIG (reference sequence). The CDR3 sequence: CAWSVPPERAFF. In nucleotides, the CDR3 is TGTGCCTGGAGTGTACCCCCAGAGAGGGCTTTCTTT.

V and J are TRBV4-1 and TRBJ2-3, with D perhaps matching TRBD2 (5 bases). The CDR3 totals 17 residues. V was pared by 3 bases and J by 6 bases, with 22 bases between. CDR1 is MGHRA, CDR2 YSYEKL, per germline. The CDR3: CASSQERVGGGSDTQYF. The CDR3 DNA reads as TGCGCCAGCAGCCAGGAAAGGGTGGGCGGTGGGAGCGATACGCAGTATTTT.

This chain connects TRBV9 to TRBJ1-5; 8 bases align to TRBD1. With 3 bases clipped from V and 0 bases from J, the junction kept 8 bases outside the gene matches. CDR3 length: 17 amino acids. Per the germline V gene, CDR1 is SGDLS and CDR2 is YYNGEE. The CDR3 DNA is TGTGCCAGCAGCGCGAGGGACAGGCCTGATAGCAATCAGCCCCAGCATTTT. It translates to CASSARDRPDSNQPQHF.

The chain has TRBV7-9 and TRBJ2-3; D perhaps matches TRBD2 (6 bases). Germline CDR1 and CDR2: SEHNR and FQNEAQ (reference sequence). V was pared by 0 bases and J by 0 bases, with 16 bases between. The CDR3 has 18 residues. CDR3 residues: CASSLAVRLGMSTDTQYF. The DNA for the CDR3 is TGTGCCAGCAGCTTAGCCGTGCGACTAGGAATGAGCACAGATACGCAGTATTTT.

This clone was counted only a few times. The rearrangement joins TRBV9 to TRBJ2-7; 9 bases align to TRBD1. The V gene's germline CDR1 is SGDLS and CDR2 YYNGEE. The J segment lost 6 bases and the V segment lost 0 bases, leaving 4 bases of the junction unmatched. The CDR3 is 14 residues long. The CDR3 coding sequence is TGTGCCAGCAGCGTAGAGGACAGGGGCGGCGAGCAGTACTTC. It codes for CASSVEDRGGEQYF.

CDR3 DNA: TGTGCCAGCAGCTTCTTGGTGGGGGCAGGGGGCACTGAAGCTTTCTTT. Translation: CASSFLVGAGGTEAFF. The V and J genes are TRBV7-6 and TRBJ1-1; 7 bases align to TRBD1. J lost 4 bases, V lost 3 bases, and 11 bases had no gene match. The CDR3 length is 16 residues. Germline assignment: CDR1 SGHVS and CDR2 FNYEAQ.

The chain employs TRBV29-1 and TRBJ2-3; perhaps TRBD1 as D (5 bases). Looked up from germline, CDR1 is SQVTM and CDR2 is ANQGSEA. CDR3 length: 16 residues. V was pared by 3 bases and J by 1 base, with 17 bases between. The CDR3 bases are TGCAGCGTTGATGGTTTGAAGGGGCTGGGCACAGATACGCAGTATTTT. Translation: CSVDGLKGLGTDTQYF.

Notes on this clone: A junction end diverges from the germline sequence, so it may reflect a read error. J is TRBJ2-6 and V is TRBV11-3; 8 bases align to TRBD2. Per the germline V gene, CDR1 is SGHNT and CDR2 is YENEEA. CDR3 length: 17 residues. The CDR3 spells CASSLAAGGSRANVLTF. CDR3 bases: TGTGCCAGCAGCCTGGCTGCGGGGGGCTCTCGGGCCAACGTCCTGACTTTC.

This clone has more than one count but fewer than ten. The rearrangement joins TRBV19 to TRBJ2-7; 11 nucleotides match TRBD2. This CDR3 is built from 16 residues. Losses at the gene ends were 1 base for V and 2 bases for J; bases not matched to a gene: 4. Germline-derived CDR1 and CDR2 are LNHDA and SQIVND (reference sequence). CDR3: CASSIGASGRTYEQYF. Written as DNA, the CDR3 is TGTGCCAGTAGTATAGGTGCTAGCGGGAGGACCTACGAGCAGTACTTC.

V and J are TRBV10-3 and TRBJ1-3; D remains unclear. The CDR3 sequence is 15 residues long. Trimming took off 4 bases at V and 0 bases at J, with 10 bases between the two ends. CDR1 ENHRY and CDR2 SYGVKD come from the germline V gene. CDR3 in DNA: TGTGCCATCAGTGTTGGGAGGAGCTCTGGAAACACCATATATTTT. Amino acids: CAISVGRSSGNTIYF.

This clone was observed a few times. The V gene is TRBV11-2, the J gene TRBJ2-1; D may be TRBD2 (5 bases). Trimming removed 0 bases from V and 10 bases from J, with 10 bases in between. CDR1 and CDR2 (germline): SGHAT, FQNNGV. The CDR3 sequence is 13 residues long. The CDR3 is CASSLDREREQFF. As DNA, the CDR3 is TGTGCCAGCAGCTTAGATCGGGAAAGGGAGCAGTTCTTC.

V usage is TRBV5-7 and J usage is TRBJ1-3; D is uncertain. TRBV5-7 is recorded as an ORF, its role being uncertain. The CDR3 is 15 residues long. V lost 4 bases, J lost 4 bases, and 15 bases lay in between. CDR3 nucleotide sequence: TGTGCCAGCAGCCCCGTGAATTGGCCCGGAAACACCATATATTTT. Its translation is CASSPVNWPGNTIYF.

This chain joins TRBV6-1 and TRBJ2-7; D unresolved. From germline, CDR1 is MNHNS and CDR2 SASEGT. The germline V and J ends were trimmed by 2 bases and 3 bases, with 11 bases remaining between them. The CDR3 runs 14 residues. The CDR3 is CASSEITYHYEQYF. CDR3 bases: TGTGCCAGCAGTGAAATCACTTATCACTACGAGCAGTACTTC.

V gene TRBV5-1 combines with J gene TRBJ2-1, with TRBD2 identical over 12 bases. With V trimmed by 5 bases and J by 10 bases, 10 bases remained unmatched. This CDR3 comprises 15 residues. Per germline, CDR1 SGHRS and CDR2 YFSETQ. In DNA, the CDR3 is TGCGCCAGCAGACTAGCGGGAGGATCGGGCAGGGAGCAGTTCTTC. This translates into CASRLAGGSGREQFF.

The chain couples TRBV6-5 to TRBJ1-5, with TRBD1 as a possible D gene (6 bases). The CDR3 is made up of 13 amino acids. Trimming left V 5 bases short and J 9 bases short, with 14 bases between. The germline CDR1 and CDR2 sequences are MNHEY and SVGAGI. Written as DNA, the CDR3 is TGTGCCAGCAGTCGAGGGGGGGCAGGGCCCCAGCATTTT. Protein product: CASSRGGAGPQHF.

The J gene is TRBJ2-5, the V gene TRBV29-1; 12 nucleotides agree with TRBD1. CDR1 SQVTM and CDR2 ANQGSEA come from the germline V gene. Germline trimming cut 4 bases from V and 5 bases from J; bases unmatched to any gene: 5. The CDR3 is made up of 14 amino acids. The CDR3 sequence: CSVGGTGGTETQYF. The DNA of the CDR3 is TGCAGCGTTGGGGGGACAGGGGGCACGGAGACCCAGTACTTC.